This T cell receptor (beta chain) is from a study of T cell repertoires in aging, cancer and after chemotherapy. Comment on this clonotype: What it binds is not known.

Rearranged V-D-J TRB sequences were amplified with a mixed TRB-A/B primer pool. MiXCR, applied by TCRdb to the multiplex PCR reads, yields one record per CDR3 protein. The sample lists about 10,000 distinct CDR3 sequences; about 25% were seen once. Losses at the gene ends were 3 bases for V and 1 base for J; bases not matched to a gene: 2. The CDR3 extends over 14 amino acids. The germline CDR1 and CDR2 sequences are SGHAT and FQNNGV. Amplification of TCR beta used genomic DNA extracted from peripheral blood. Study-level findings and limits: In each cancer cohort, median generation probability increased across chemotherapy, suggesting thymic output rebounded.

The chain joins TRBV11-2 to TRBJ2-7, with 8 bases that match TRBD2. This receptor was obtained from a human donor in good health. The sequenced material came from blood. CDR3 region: CASSFGGGSYEQYF. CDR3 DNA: TGTGCCAGCAGCTTCGGGGGGGGATCCTACGAGCAGTACTTC.